One sample yielded the 24 T cell receptor beta chains listed below, sequenced in a study of T-cell memory formation after mild COVID-19 (dated by TCRdb to the early 2020s). The library relied on 5' RACE. Sequencing relied on an Illumina NovaSeq 6000. The public sequencing data were trimmed at Q25 with fastp and processed into clonotypes with MiXCR by TCRdb, which kept only in-frame beta chains. Rows with one shared CDR3 protein collapse into an entry with the most common genes and DNA. Recorded for this sample are fewer than 200,000 distinct CDR3 sequences; 20% to 25% of them occurred a single time. 20% to 25% of the sample is taken by the ten largest. Material: PBMCs or a T cell subset sorted from them (not recorded which). These receptors were collected from an adult woman who had mild COVID-19 (a few samples of this study predate the infection). The sample titles of this study are shuffled in the database, so cell type and time point are left out; the donor was told from shared clones.

This chain links TRBV4-1 with TRBJ2-1; D is possibly TRBD1 (5 bases). The CDR3 covers 13 residues. Looked up from germline, CDR1 is MGHRA and CDR2 is YSYEKL. The V end was cut by 0 bases, the J end by 8 bases, with 8 bases between. The CDR3 DNA follows: TGCGCCAGCAGCCAAGAACCAGGGTATGAGCAGTTCTTC. Protein sequence: CASSQEPGYEQFF.

The chain couples TRBV4-1 to TRBJ2-1; 8 bases match TRBD2. CDR3 length: 18 amino acids. J was trimmed by 3 bases and V by 1 base; bases with no gene match: 11. CDR1 MGHRA and CDR2 YSYEKL come from the germline V gene. The CDR3, as DNA: TGCGCCAGCAGCCAAGCCCCGTTCGAGACTAGCGACTACAATGAGCAGTTCTTC. Translated: CASSQAPFETSDYNEQFF.

The chain combines TRBV5-1 with TRBJ2-2; D possibly corresponds to TRBD1 (6 bases). In germline, CDR1 is SGHRS, CDR2 YFSETQ. This CDR3 has 15 amino acids. V was cut by 2 bases and J by 7 bases, with 15 bases left in between. CDR3 residues: CASSLQGGSYGELFF. DNA of the CDR3: TGCGCCAGCAGCTTACAGGGTGGAAGTTACGGGGAGCTGTTTTTT.

To note about this clonotype: One end of the junction does not line up with germline, which may come from a read error. The chain has TRBV7-7 and TRBJ2-1; no clear D. CDR1 and CDR2 (germline): SSHAT, FNYEAQ (reference sequence). CDR3 size: 14 residues. Written as DNA, the CDR3 is TGTGCTAGCAGCTTAAGTGAAGGGCCTAATGAGCAGTTCTTC. Protein product: CASSLSEGPNEQFF. The full variable domain, with the rest looked up from reference TRBV7-7 and TRBJ2-1, is GAGVSQSPRYKVTKRGQDVTLRCDPISSHATLYWYQQALGQGPEFLTYFNYEAQPDKSGLPSDRFSAERPEGSISTLTIQRTEQRDSAMYRCASSLSEGPNEQFFGPGTRLTVL.

This clonotype was recorded many times. The CDR3 loop reads CSVEDNTETQYF. CDR3 in DNA: TGCAGCGTTGAAGATAATACGGAGACCCAGTACTTC. The rearrangement joins TRBV29-1 to TRBJ2-5, with unresolved D. V lost 0 bases, J lost 5 bases, and 7 bases lay in between. Germline CDR1 and CDR2: SQVTM and ANQGSEA. CDR3 size: 12 residues.

This chain uses TRBV18 with TRBJ2-1; D is perhaps TRBD1 or TRBD2 (6 bases each). CDR3 length: 14 amino acids. CDR1 KGHSH and CDR2 LQKENI come from the germline V gene. V was shortened by 1 base and J by 7 bases, with 11 bases between the two germline ends. CDR3 nucleotides: TGTGCCAGCTCACCACGGGGGGCTGGAAATGAGCAGTTCTTC. Translating it yields CASSPRGAGNEQFF.

The genes are TRBV7-2 and TRBJ1-1; no firm D call. Trimming took 1 base from V and 11 from J, leaving 5 bases between them. The CDR3 spans 10 residues. Per the germline V gene, CDR1 is SGHTA and CDR2 is FQGNSA. CDR3 protein: CASSLVEAFF. The DNA for the CDR3 is TGTGCCAGCAGCTTAGTGGAGGCTTTCTTT.

This clonotype was seen only a few times. The chain carries TRBV7-9 and TRBJ2-5, with 7 bases matching TRBD2. The CDR3 extends over 16 amino acids. Per the germline V gene, CDR1 is SEHNR and CDR2 is FQNEAQ (reference sequence). The V segment lost 5 bases and the J segment 0 bases; nucleotides outside the gene matches: 9. The CDR3 coding sequence is TGTGCCAGCAGCCCTCTGTTGGCGGGGGACCAAGAGACCCAGTACTTC. Amino acids: CASSPLLAGDQETQYF.

The V gene is TRBV9, the J gene TRBJ1-2; D is possibly TRBD1 (6 bases). This CDR3 has 12 amino acids. The germline V and J ends were trimmed by 3 bases and 5 bases, with 8 bases remaining between them. Germline lookup yields CDR1 SGDLS and CDR2 YYNGEE. The CDR3 protein is CASSAGAYGYTF. CDR3 DNA: TGTGCCAGCAGCGCAGGGGCGTATGGCTACACCTTC.

The rearrangement joins TRBV4-3 to TRBJ1-1; unclear D gene. The CDR3 runs to 14 residues. With 0 bases removed from V and 1 base from J, the gap between germline ends came to 6 bases. The germline V gene encodes CDR1 LGHNA and CDR2 YSLEER. The CDR3 DNA sequence: TGCGCCAGCAGCCAAGAGCCAGGGAACACTGAAGCTTTCTTT. Residues: CASSQEPGNTEAFF.

The genes are TRBV27 and TRBJ2-1; TRBD2 matches at 13 bases. CDR1 and CDR2 (germline): MNHEY, SMNVEV (reference sequence). V shed 7 bases and J 7 bases; nucleotides not matched to a gene: 4. This CDR3 is 14 amino acids long. The CDR3, as DNA: TGTGCCAGCACGGGACTAGCGGGGAGTAATGAGCAGTTCTTC. This sequence encodes CASTGLAGSNEQFF.

This sequence joins TRBV5-1 and TRBJ2-6, with D possibly called TRBD1 or TRBD2 (6 bases each). Germline V gene sequence: CDR1 SGHRS, CDR2 YFSETQ. V lost 0 bases and J 4 bases, leaving 17 bases between the germline ends. CDR3 length: 18 residues. CDR3 nucleotides: TGCGCCAGCAGCTTGGCCGGGGGCGTAACTCTCGGGGCCAACGTCCTGACTTTC. It translates to CASSLAGGVTLGANVLTF.

Comments on this clonotype: Given a much more abundant clone one base away, this may be a read error. As the CDR3 is not closed by the conserved phenylalanine or tryptophan, this likely results from a read error. The rearrangement joins TRBV7-6 to TRBJ2-7; 7 positions match TRBD1. After removal of 5 bases from V and 4 bases from J, the junction contained 11 bases not matched to a gene. The germline CDR1 and CDR2 sequences are SGHVS and FNYEAQ. The CDR3 totals 15 residues. The CDR3 loop reads CASSRMTGWQYEQYL. The CDR3 nucleotides read TGTGCCAGCAGCCGAATGACAGGGTGGCAGTACGAGCAGTACTTA.

The V call is TRBV20-1, the J call TRBJ2-7, with 9 bases that match TRBD1. The trim removed 0 bases at V and 4 bases at J, leaving 4 bases unmatched. Germline lookup yields CDR1 DFQATT and CDR2 SNEGSKA (reference sequence). The CDR3 runs to 14 residues. The CDR3 loop is CSARDGTGFYEQYF. CDR3 nucleotide sequence: TGCAGTGCTAGAGATGGGACAGGGTTTTACGAGCAGTACTTC.

As regards this clonotype: One end of the junction fails to match germline, which may point to a read error. The chain employs TRBV6-5 and TRBJ2-1, with no clear D. Germline loops: CDR1 MNHEY, CDR2 SVGAGI. The CDR3 runs to 13 residues. CDR3 residues: CASSYLNYNEQFF. The CDR3 DNA follows: TGCGCCAGCAGTTATTTGAACTACAATGAGCAGTTCTTC.

This sequence joins TRBV7-9 and TRBJ2-2; 7 positions match TRBD1. Germline values: CDR1 SEHNR, CDR2 FQNEAQ (reference sequence). The CDR3 length is 14 residues. V shed 5 bases, J shed 4 bases, and the junction held 4 bases outside the gene matches. The CDR3 sequence is CASSTGQTTGELFF. In DNA, the CDR3 is TGTGCCAGCAGCACGGGACAGACCACCGGGGAGCTGTTTTTT.

The V call is TRBV5-1, the J call TRBJ1-1; no firm D call. V shed 4 bases and J shed 1 base, with 8 bases lying between them. Germline lookup yields CDR1 SGHRS and CDR2 YFSETQ. The CDR3 consists of 13 residues. In DNA form, the CDR3 reads TGCGCCAGCAGCGCGCGGGGGAACACTGAAGCTTTCTTT. Encoded protein: CASSARGNTEAFF.

This clonotype has more than one count but fewer than ten. The rearrangement links TRBV5-1 to TRBJ1-4; D not certain. With 4 bases removed from V and 10 bases from J, the gap between germline ends came to 14 bases. The V gene's germline CDR1 is SGHRS and CDR2 YFSETQ. The CDR3 covers 13 residues. This CDR3 reads CASSRVPDRKLFF. The CDR3, as DNA: TGCGCCAGCAGCCGCGTCCCGGACCGAAAACTGTTTTTT.

This clonotype was detected only once. The rearrangement links TRBV6-5 to TRBJ1-4; a weak D match, TRBD1 (6 bases). This CDR3 comprises 14 residues. The germline V gene has CDR1 MNHEY and CDR2 SVGAGI. V shed 6 bases and J shed 5 bases, with 13 bases lying between them. This CDR3 reads CASSPGRGNEKLFF. In nucleotides, the CDR3 is TGTGCCAGCAGCCCGGGGAGGGGGAATGAAAAACTGTTTTTT.

This clonotype was observed a handful of times. This CDR3 reads CSARTGGLGNQPQHF. CDR3 bases: TGCAGTGCCCGAACTGGTGGGTTGGGCAATCAGCCCCAGCATTTT. The V call is TRBV20-1, the J call TRBJ1-5, with no clear D. Trimming shortened V by 6 bases and J by 2 bases, and 17 bases separated the two germline ends. The CDR3 sequence is 15 residues long. Germline CDR1 and CDR2: DFQATT and SNEGSKA (reference sequence).

This chain uses TRBV18 with TRBJ2-1, with 14 nucleotides matching TRBD2. V dropped 0 bases and J dropped 10; count of bases not matched to a gene: 2. Germline CDR1 and CDR2: KGHSH and LQKENI. The CDR3 consists of 15 residues. DNA of the CDR3: TGTGCCAGCTCACCACCGGGACTAGCGGGGGCGGAGCAGTTCTTC. Protein product: CASSPPGLAGAEQFF.

Only a few counts were recorded for this clonotype. The gene calls are TRBV20-1 and TRBJ2-7, with a weak D call TRBD2 (5 bases). This CDR3 is built from 14 residues. The V end was cut by 3 bases, the J end by 0 bases, with 12 bases between. Germline CDR1 DFQATT, CDR2 SNEGSKA (reference sequence). This CDR3 is CSARPSRGSYEQYF. The CDR3 DNA reads TGCAGTGCTAGGCCTTCTCGGGGCTCCTACGAGCAGTACTTC.

V usage is TRBV27 and J usage is TRBJ2-1, with D perhaps matching TRBD2 (5 bases). In germline, CDR1 is MNHEY, CDR2 SMNVEV (reference sequence). Trimming shortened V by 5 bases and J by 8 bases, and 13 bases separated the two germline ends. The CDR3 covers 13 residues. The CDR3 bases are TGTGCCAGCAGTCCGGCAGGAGGCGATGAGCAGTTCTTC. This codes for CASSPAGGDEQFF.

The gene calls are TRBV27 and TRBJ1-1; 7 nucleotides match TRBD1. Looked up from germline, CDR1 is MNHEY and CDR2 is SMNVEV (reference sequence). The V and J ends lost 6 bases and 7 bases, in that order; junction bases with no gene match: 8. CDR3 length: 13 amino acids. This chain's CDR3 is CASSQQGSLEAFF. The CDR3 coding sequence is TGTGCCAGCAGCCAACAGGGGTCCCTTGAAGCTTTCTTT.